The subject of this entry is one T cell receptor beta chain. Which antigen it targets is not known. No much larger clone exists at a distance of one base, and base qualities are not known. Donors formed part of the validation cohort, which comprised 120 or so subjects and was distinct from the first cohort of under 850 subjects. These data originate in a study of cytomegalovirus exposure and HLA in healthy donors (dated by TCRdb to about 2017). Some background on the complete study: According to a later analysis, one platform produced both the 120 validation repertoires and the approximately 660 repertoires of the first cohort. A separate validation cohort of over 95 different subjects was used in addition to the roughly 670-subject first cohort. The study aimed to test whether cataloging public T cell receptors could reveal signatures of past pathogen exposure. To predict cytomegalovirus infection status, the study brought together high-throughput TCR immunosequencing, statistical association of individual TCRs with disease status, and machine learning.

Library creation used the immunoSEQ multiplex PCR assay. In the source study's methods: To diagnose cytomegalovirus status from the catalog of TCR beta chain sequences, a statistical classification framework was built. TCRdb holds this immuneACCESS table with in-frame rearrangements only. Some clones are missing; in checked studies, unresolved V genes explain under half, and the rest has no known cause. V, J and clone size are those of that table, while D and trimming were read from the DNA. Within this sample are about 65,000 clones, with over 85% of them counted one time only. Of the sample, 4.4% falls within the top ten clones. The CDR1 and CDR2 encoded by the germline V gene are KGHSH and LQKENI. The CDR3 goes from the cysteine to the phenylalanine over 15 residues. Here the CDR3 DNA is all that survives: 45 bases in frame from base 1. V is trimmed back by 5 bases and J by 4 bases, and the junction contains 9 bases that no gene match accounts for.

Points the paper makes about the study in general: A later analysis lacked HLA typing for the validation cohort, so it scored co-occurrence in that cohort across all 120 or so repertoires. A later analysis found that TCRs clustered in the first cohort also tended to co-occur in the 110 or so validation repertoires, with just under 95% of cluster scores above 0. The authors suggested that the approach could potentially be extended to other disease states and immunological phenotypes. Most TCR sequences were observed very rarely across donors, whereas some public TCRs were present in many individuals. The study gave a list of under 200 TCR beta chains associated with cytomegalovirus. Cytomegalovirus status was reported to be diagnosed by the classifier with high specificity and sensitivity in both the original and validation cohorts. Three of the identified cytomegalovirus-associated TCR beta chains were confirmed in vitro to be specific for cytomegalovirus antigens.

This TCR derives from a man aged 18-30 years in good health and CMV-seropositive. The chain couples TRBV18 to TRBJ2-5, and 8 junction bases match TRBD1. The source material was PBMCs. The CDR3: CASSAGGQGRETQYF. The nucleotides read TGTGCCAGCTCAGCAGGGGGCCAGGGCCGAGAGACCCAGTACTTC.